This TCR beta chain appears in the sequencing data of a study of shared clonotypes between healthy human individuals. The CDR3 contains 14 residues. V lost 2 bases, J lost 0 bases, and 9 bases lay in between. Looked up from germline, CDR1 is SGHRS and CDR2 is YFSETQ. This clone was detected only once. The antigen is unknown. Terminally differentiated effector memory CD45RA+ cells were excluded by CCR7 positive selection of CD45RO-negative cells. Overall study results and limits: Only blood underwent sampling, and tissue repertoires likely differ.

TCRdb's copy holds only in-frame clones and misses some; the assay was immunoSEQ multiplex PCR. The table includes hundreds of thousands of clones, almost 95% detected once. This sequence joins TRBV5-1 and TRBJ2-7; no firm D call. The sequence was obtained from a man younger than 40 in good health. The source material was naive CD8+ T cells sorted from blood. The CDR3 reads CASSLTDPSYEQYF. CDR3 in DNA: TGCGCCAGCAGCTTAACCGACCCCTCCTACGAGCAGTACTTC.